This paragraph reports one T cell receptor beta chain. Its antigen is currently unknown. The method was immunoSEQ multiplex PCR; TCRdb's version includes in-frame clones alone and lacks a portion of them. The sample has around 33,000 clones; about 87% are singletons. V lost 3 bases and J lost 1; bases outside the gene matches: 2. This CDR3 region has 14 residues. Germline V gene sequence: CDR1 MNHEY, CDR2 SMNVEV (reference sequence). The data were obtained in a study of STAT5B mutations in CD4+ large granular lymphocyte leukemia. Study conclusions and caveats: Top patient clones used TRBV06 genes more often: 8/27 versus 2/35 in controls.

The receptor comes from a human donor in good health. This rearrangement joins TRBV27 to TRBJ1-1, with TRBD1 matching 7 bases. Material: CD4+ T cells from blood buffy coats. As DNA, the CDR3 is TGTGCCAGCAGTTTGAGGGGGCCGAACACTGAAGCTTTCTTT. It codes for CASSLRGPNTEAFF.